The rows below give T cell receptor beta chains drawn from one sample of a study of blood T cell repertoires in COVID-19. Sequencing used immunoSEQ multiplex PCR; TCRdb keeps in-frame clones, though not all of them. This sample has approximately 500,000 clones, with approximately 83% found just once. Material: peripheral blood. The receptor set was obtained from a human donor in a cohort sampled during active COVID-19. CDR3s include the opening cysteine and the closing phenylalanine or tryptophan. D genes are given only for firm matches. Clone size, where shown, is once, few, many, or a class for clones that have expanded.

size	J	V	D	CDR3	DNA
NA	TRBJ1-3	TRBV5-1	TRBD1	CASSFFGPGQGLSSGNTIYF	TGCGCCAGCAGCTTTTTCGGACCGGGACAGGGATTATCCTCTGGAAACACCATATATTTT
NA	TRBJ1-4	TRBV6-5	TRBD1	CASILQGTNEKLFF	TGTGCCAGCATCTTACAGGGGACTAATGAAAAACTGTTTTTT
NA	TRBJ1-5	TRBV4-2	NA	CASSHSEARGNQPQHF	TGTGCCAGCAGCCATTCCGAGGCGCGAGGCAATCAGCCCCAGCATTTT
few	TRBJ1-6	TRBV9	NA	CASSAGTNSPLHF	TGTGCCAGCAGCGCGGGTACAAATTCACCCCTCCACTTT
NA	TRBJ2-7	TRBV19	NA	CASSPTQLSYEQYF	TGTGCCAGTAGCCCCACACAGCTTTCCTACGAGCAGTACTTC
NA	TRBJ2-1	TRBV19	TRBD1	CASSSTGTGVNEQFF	TGTGCCAGTAGTAGTACCGGGACAGGGGTCAATGAGCAGTTCTTC
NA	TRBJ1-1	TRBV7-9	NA	CASSQTGMNTEAFF	TGTGCCAGCAGCCAGACAGGTATGAACACTGAAGCTTTCTTT
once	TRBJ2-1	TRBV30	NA	CAWTNRGVVSNINEQFF	TGTGCCTGGACGAATCGAGGAGTGGTGTCTAATATCAATGAGCAGTTCTTC
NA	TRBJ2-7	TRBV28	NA	CASSLGENRVGQYF	TGTGCCAGCAGTTTGGGGGAAAACAGGGTCGGGCAGTACTTC
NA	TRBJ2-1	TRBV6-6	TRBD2	CASSREPLAGRYNEQFF	TGTGCCAGCAGCCGAGAGCCCTTAGCGGGAAGATACAATGAGCAGTTCTTC
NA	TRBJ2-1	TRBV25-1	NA	CASQDSNEQFF	TGTGCCAGCCAAGACAGTAATGAGCAGTTCTTC
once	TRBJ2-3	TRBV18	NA	CASSPSGTTDTQYF	TGTGCCAGCTCACCCTCAGGGACAACAGATACGCAGTATTTT